The clone carrying this T cell receptor (beta chain) has only a few counts. This sample includes further DNA sequences coding for the same CDR3. This CDR3 contains 13 residues. CDR1 and CDR2 (germline): SGHRS, YFSETQ. V trimming: 3 bases; J trimming: 4 bases; junction bases outside the gene matches: 2. The data belong to a study of blood T cell repertoires in COVID-19. The overall study: From T cells, B-cell-depleted T cells, or PBMCs came the material, which was cDNA or gDNA.

Repertoires were generated with immunoSEQ multiplex PCR, while TCRdb's copy carries only in-frame clones and drops some. Here the sample spans around 140,000 clones, approximately 84% being singletons. V gene TRBV5-1 combines with J gene TRBJ2-5; TRBD1 matches at 8 bases. The receptor was isolated from a human donor in a cohort sampled during active COVID-19. The sample was peripheral blood. CDR3 DNA: TGCGCCAGCAGCTCGACAGGGGCAGAGACCCAGTACTTC. Its translation: CASSSTGAETQYF.